The clone carrying this T cell receptor beta chain was seen a handful of times. The antigen is undetermined. The data derive from a study of vaccination and CD4 T cells after COVID-19. Study-level information: Cells received overlapping spike peptides from SARS-CoV-2, HCoV-NL63, HCoV-OC43 and HCoV-229E as stimulation.

The Oncomine TCR Beta short-read assay generated sequence data from the DNA of cultured CD4+ T cells. In TCRdb, the PCR reads were re-called with MiXCR into one record per CDR3 protein. Among 15,000 or so distinct CDR3 sequences, 45% to 60% were seen once, and the ten largest hold 9.4%. The study's findings and limits: A nonsignificant rise from roughly 22 to 38 was seen in the median number of SARS-CoV-2-reactive clonotypes.

Indicated treatment: roughly 10-day PBMC culture with coronavirus spike peptide pools or control peptides (ViraFEST assay). Germline assignment: CDR1 SNHLY and CDR2 FYNNEI. The CDR3 length is 15 residues. V was pared by 1 base and J by 3 bases, with 12 bases between. The source material was CD4+ T cells from blood, cultured in vitro. This TCR came from a human donor who had recovered from COVID-19. The chain links TRBV2 to TRBJ1-1, with D tentatively TRBD1 (5 bases). The CDR3 loop reads CASSEGPWGDTEAFF. In DNA, the CDR3 is TGTGCCAGCAGTGAAGGGCCTTGGGGGGACACTGAAGCTTTCTTT.